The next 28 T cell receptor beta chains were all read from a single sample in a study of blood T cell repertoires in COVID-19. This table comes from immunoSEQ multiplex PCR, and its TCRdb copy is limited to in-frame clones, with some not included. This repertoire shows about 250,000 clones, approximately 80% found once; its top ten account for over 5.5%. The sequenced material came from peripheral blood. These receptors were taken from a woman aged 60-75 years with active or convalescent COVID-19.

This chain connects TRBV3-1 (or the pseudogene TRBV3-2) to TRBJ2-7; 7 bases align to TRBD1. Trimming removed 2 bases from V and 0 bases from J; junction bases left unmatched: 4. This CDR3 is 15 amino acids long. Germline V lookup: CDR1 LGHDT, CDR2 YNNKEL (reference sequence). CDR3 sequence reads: CASSQIWDSSYEQYF. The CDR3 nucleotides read TGTGCCAGCAGCCAAATCTGGGACAGCTCCTACGAGCAGTACTTC.

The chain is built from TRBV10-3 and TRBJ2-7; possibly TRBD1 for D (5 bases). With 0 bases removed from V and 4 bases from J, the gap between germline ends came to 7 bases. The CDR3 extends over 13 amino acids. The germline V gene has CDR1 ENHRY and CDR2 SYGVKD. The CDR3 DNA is TGTGCCATCAGTGAGTCTGGACAATACGAGCAGTACGTC. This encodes CAISESGQYEQYV.

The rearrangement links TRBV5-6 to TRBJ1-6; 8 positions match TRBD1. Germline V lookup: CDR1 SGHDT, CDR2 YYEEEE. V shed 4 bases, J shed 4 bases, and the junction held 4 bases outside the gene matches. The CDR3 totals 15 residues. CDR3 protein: CASSLRGPYNSPLHF. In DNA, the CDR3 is TGTGCCAGCAGCCTCAGGGGGCCTTATAATTCACCCCTCCACTTT.

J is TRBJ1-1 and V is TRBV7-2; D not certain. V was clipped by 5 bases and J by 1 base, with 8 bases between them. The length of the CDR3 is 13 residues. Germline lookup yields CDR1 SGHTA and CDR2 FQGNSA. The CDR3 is CASSETGNTEAFF. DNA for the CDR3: TGTGCCAGCAGCGAAACCGGGAACACTGAAGCTTTCTTT.

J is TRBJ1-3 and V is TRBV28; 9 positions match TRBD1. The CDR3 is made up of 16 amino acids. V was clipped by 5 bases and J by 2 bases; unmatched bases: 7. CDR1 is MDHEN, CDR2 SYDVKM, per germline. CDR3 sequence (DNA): TGTGCCAGCAGTACCAGGACAGGGGAGCCTGGAAACACCATATATTTT. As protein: CASSTRTGEPGNTIYF.

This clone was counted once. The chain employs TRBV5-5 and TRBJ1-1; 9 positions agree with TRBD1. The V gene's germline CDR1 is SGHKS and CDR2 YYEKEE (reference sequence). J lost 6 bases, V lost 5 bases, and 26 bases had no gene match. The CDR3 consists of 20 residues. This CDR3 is CASSPRVQGFGTGTVAEAFF. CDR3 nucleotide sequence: TGTGCCAGCAGTCCCCGTGTCCAGGGGTTCGGGACAGGGACGGTCGCTGAAGCTTTCTTT.

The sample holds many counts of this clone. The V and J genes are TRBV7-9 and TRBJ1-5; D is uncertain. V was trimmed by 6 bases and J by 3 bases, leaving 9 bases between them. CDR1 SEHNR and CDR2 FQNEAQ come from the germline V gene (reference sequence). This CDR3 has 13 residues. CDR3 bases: TGTGCCAGCAGTTTGCAGGCCAATCAGCCCCAGCATTTT. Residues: CASSLQANQPQHF.

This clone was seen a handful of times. CDR3 nucleotides: TGCGCCAGCAGCCAAAGCGATGAAAAACTGTTTTTT. This encodes CASSQSDEKLFF. The J gene is TRBJ1-4, the V gene TRBV4-1, with D hard to call. Between the trimmed V and J ends, which lost 2 bases and 6 bases, there was a span of 4 bases. This CDR3 is built from 12 residues. Germline values: CDR1 MGHRA, CDR2 YSYEKL.

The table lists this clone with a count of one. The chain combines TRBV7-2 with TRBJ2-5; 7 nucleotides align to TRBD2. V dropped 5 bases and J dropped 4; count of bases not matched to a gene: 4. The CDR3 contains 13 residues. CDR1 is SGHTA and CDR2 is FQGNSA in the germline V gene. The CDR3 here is CASSNTGGETQYF. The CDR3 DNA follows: TGTGCCAGCAGCAACACGGGGGGAGAGACCCAGTACTTC.

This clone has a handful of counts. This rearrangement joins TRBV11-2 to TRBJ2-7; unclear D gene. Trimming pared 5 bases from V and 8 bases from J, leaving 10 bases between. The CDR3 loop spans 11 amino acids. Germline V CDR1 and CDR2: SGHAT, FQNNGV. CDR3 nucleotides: TGTGCCAGCAGCCCGACTTCCCAGCAGTACTTC. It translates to CASSPTSQQYF.

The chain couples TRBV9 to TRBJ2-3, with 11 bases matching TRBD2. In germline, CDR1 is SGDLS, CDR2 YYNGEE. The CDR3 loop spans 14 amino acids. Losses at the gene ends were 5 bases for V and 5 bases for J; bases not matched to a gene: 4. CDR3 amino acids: CASSTGTSGDTQYF. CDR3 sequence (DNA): TGTGCCAGCAGTACCGGGACTAGCGGAGATACGCAGTATTTT.

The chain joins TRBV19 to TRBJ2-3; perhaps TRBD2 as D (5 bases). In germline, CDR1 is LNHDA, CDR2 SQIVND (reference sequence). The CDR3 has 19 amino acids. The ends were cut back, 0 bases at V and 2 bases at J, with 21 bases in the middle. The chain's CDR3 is CASSIDRSGSTKITDTQYF. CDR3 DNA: TGTGCCAGTAGTATAGATCGGTCGGGGTCTACCAAAATCACAGATACGCAGTATTTT.

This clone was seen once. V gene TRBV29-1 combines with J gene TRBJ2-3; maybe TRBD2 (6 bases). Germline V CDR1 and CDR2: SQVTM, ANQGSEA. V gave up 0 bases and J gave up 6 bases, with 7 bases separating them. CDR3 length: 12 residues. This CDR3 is CSVEESGDTQYF. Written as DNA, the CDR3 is TGCAGCGTTGAAGAAAGCGGGGATACGCAGTATTTT.

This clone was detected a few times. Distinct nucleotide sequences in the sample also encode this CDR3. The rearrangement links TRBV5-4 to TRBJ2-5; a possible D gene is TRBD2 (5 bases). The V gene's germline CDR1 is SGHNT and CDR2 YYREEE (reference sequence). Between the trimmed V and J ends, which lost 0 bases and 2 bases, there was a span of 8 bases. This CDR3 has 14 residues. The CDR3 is CASSLAGVQETQYF. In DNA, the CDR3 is TGTGCCAGCAGCTTGGCCGGGGTACAAGAGACCCAGTACTTC.

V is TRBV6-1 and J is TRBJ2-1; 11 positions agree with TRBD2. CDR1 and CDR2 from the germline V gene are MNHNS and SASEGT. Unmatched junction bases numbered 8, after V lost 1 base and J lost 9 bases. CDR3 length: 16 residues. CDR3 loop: CASSEVLAGGGVEQFF. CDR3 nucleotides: TGTGCCAGCAGTGAAGTGTTAGCGGGAGGGGGTGTTGAGCAGTTCTTC.

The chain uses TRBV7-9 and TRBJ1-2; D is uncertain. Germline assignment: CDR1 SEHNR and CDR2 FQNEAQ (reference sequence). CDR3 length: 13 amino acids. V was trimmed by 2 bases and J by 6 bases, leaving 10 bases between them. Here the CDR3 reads CASSLFGDDGYTF. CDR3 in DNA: TGTGCCAGCAGCTTATTCGGGGATGATGGCTACACCTTC.

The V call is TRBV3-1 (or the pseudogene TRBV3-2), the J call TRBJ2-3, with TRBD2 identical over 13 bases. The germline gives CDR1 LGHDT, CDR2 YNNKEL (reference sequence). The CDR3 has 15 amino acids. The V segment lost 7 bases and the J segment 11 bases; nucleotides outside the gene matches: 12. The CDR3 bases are TGTGCCAGCACCCCAAGGGGGACTAGCGGGACGGGGCAGTATTTT. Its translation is CASTPRGTSGTGQYF.

CDR3 amino acids: CASTKGWTEGNEQFF. The DNA for the CDR3 is TGTGCCAGCACCAAGGGATGGACAGAGGGCAATGAGCAGTTCTTC. This rearrangement joins TRBV9 to TRBJ2-1; TRBD1 is a possible D gene (6 bases). This CDR3 region has 15 residues. V lost 6 bases and J 6 bases, leaving 19 bases between the germline ends. In germline, CDR1 is SGDLS, CDR2 YYNGEE. Complete variable domain (other parts from reference TRBV9 and TRBJ2-1): DSGVTQTPKHLITATGQRVTLRCSPRSGDLSVYWYQQSLDQGLQFLIQYYNGEERAKGNILERFSAQQFPDLHSELNLSSLELGDSALYFCASTKGWTEGNEQFFGPGTRLTVL.

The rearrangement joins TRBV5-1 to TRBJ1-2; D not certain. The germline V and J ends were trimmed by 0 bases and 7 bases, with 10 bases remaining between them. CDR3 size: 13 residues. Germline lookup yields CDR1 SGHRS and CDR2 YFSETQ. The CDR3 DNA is TGCGCCAGCAGCTTGGTGGCAGGTGGTGGCTACACCTTC. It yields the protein CASSLVAGGGYTF.

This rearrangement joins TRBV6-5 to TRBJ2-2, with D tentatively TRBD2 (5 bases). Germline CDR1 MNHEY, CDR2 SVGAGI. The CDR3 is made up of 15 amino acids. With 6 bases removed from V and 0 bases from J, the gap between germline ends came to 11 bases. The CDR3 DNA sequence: TGTGCCAGCAGCTATGCGGGTGCGAACACCGGGGAGCTGTTTTTT. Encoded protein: CASSYAGANTGELFF.

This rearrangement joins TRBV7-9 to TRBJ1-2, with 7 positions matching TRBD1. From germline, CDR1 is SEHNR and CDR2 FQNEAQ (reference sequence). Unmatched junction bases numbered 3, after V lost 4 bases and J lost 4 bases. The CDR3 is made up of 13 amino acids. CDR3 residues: CASSWTGPYGYTF. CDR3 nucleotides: TGTGCCAGCAGCTGGACAGGCCCCTATGGCTACACCTTC.

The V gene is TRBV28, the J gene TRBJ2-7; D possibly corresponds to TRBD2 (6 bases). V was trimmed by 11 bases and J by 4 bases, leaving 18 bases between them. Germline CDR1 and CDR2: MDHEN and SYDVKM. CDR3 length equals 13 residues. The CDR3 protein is CASRDSLGYEQYV. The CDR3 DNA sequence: TGTGCCTCGAGGGACTCCTTAGGGTACGAGCAGTACGTC.

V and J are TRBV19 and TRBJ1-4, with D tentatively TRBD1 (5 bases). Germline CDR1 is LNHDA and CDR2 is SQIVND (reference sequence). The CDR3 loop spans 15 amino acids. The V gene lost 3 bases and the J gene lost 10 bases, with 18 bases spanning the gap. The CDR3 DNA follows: TGTGCCAGTAGTATCGGCATAGGGCCGGGGGGAAAACTGTTTTTT. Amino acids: CASSIGIGPGGKLFF.

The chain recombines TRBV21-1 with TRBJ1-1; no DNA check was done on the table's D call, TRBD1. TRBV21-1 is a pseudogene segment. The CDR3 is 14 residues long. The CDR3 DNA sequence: TGTGCCAGCAGCAATTACAGGGAGAACACTGAAGCTTTCTTT. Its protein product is CASSNYRENTEAFF.

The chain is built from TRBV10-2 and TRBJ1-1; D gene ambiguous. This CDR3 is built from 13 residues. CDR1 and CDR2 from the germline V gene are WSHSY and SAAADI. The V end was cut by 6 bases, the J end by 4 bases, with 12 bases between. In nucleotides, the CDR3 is TGCGCCAGCAGACCGCCGGGATCCACTGAAGCTTTCTTT. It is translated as CASRPPGSTEAFF.

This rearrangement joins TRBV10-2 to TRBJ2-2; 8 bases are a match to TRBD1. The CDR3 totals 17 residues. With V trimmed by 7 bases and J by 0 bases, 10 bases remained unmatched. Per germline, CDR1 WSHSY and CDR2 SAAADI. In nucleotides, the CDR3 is TGCGCCAGCATTGGACTCCGGGACAGGTCGAACACCGGGGAGCTGTTTTTT. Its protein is CASIGLRDRSNTGELFF.

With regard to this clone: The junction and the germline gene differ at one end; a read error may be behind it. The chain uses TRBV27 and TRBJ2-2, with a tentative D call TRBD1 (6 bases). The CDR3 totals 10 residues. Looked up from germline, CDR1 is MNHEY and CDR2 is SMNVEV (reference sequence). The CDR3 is CASSRQAAVF. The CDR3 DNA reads TGTGCCAGCAGTAGACAGGCAGCTGTTTTT.

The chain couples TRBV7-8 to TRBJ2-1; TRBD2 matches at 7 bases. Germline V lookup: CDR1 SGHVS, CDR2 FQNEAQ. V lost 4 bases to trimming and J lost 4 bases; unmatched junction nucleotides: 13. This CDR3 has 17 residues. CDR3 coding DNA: TGTGCCAGCAGCTCCTCTACTCTCTGGCGGGAGTACAATGAGCAGTTCTTC. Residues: CASSSSTLWREYNEQFF.